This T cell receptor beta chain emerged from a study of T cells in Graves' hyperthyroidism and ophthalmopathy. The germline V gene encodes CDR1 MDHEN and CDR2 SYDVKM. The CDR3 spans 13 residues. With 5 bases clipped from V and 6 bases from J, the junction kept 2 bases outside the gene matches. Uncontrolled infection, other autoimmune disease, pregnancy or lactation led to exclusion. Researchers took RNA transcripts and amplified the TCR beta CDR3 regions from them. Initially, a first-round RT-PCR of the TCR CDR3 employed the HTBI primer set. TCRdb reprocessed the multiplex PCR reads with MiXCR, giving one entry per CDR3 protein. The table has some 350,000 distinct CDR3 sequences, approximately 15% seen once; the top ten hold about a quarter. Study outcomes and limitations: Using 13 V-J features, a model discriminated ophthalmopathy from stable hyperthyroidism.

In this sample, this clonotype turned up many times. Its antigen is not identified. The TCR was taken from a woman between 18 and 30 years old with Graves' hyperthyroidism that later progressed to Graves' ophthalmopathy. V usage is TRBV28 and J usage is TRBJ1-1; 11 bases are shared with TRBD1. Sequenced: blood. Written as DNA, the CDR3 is TGTGCCAGCAGTAGGGACAGGGGGTCTGAAGCTTTCTTT. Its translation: CASSRDRGSEAFF.